Listed below are T cell receptor beta chains from one sample, sequenced in a study of blood T cell repertoires in COVID-19. Clones were read by immunoSEQ multiplex PCR, and TCRdb kept only the in-frame ones, dropping some. The data hold 250,000 to 300,000 clones, with 75% to 90% observed a single time. Material for sequencing was peripheral blood. The receptors were gathered from a woman aged 50 to 60 with COVID-19, enrolled during active disease. Both conserved end residues are part of each CDR3. D genes are given only for firm matches. Only part of the rows carry a size: once, few, many, or a class if the clone is expanded.

D gene	clone size	V gene	J gene	CDR3 DNA	CDR3 protein
NA	NA	TRBV6-2/TRBV6-3	TRBJ2-3	TGTGCCAGCAGTTACGGGGGAGGGGGGAGGATGTCTACGCAGTATTTT	CASSYGGGGRMSTQYF
NA	once	TRBV2	TRBJ2-7	TGTGCCAGCATGCGGGACAGCCCCTACGAGCAGTACTTC	CASMRDSPYEQYF
TRBD1	few	TRBV5-4	TRBJ2-2	TGTGCCAGCAGCCCGACAGGGGCGAGCGGGGAGCTGTTTTTT	CASSPTGASGELFF
NA	NA	TRBV9	TRBJ2-1	TGTGCCAGCAGCCCGGCGGGGGCAGCAAGAACCTACAATGAGCAGTTCTTC	CASSPAGAARTYNEQFF
NA	few	TRBV30	TRBJ1-2	TGTGCCTGGAGTGTAGGGTCCGGCCAGGGATATGGCTACACCTTC	CAWSVGSGQGYGYTF
TRBD1	NA	TRBV7-9	TRBJ2-2	TGTGCCAGCAGCTTATCTGTGGCAGGGGGAGAGGTCACCGGGGAGCTGTTTTTT	CASSLSVAGGEVTGELFF
NA	NA	TRBV6-4	TRBJ2-1	TGTGCCAGCAGTGACTCGTCTACGGGTTCCTACAATGAGCAGTTCTTC	CASSDSSTGSYNEQFF
TRBD1	once	TRBV27	TRBJ2-1	TGTGCCAGCAGTGCCCCCGGGACAGGGTATGATGAGCAGTTCTTC	CASSAPGTGYDEQFF
NA	NA	TRBV6-4	TRBJ1-6	TGTGCCAGCAGGAGGGGAGGAGGAGGGGCGAGATCACCCCTCCACTTT	CASRRGGGGARSPLHF
NA	NA	TRBV7-2	TRBJ2-7	TGTGCCAGCAGCCGTGACAGGTCGGTGCAGTACTTC	CASSRDRSVQYF
NA	NA	TRBV7-9	TRBJ1-6	TGTGCCAGCAGCCGAGCAGGGGCTTCTTCACCCCTCCACTTT	CASSRAGASSPLHF
NA	NA	TRBV2	TRBJ2-5	TGTGCCAGCAGTCGACAGGCAACCCCTCCAGAGACCCAGTACTTC	CASSRQATPPETQYF
NA	few	TRBV13	TRBJ1-1	TGTGCCAGCAGCTTAGGCAGGGTGAATACTGAAGCTTTCTTT	CASSLGRVNTEAFF
TRBD1	NA	TRBV7-9	TRBJ1-5	TGTGCCAGCAGCTTGGACAGGGAGCAGCCCCAGCATTTT	CASSLDREQPQHF
TRBD1	NA	TRBV4-1	TRBJ1-1	TGCGCCAGCAGTGGCGAACAGGGGGCGAACACTGAAGCTTTCTTT	CASSGEQGANTEAFF
NA	NA	TRBV3-1/TRBV3-2	TRBJ1-2	TGTGCCAGCAGCCATGGGACGACGGGTTTCTCGGGGGGGTACACCTTC	CASSHGTTGFSGGYTF
TRBD1	NA	TRBV18	TRBJ1-1	TGTGCCAGCTCACCCCTCCGGGACAGGGTCGGTGACACTGAAGCTTTCTTT	CASSPLRDRVGDTEAFF
NA	NA	TRBV27	TRBJ1-3	TGTGCCGCGAAATCTGGAAACACCATATATTTT	CAAKSGNTIYF
NA	NA	TRBV4-1	TRBJ2-5	TGCGCCAGCAGCCACCGGGGGGAGACCCAGTACTTC	CASSHRGETQYF
TRBD2	NA	TRBV18	TRBJ2-1	TGTGCCAGCTCACCACTAGCGGGAGGGATAAATGAGCAGTTCTTC	CASSPLAGGINEQFF
TRBD2	once	TRBV5-1	TRBJ2-1	TGCGCCAGCAGCGTAGCGGGAGGGACCTACAATGAGCAGTTCTTC	CASSVAGGTYNEQFF
NA	NA	TRBV29-1	TRBJ2-7	TGCAGCGTTGAACCAACGGGGAGGAACTCTCAAGAGCAGTACTTC	CSVEPTGRNSQEQYF
TRBD1	NA	TRBV7-2	TRBJ1-6	TGTGCCAGCAGCGGAGGGGGCAGTAATCCACCCCTCCACTTT	CASSGGGSNPPLHF
NA	few	TRBV30	TRBJ1-3	TGTGCCTGGAGTGTACAAGGGGACTTCTCCGGAAACACCATATATTTT	CAWSVQGDFSGNTIYF
NA	NA	TRBV7-9	TRBJ2-7	TGTGCCAGCAGCTTACCTAGCTCCTACGAGCAGTACTTC	CASSLPSSYEQYF
NA	NA	TRBV9	TRBJ1-3	TGTGCCAGCAGCACTGGCTCTGGAAACACCATATATTTT	CASSTGSGNTIYF
NA	NA	TRBV10-3	TRBJ2-1	TGTGCCATCAGTGGGCCGGGATACAATGAGCAGTTCTTC	CAISGPGYNEQFF
TRBD2	NA	TRBV7-9	TRBJ2-2	TGTGCCAGCAGCTTAGGTAGCGGGAGGGCCCGTACCGGGGAGCTGTTTTTT	CASSLGSGRARTGELFF
TRBD1	NA	TRBV4-1	TRBJ1-1	TGCGCCAGCAGCCAAGATCTAGACAGGGCCGGGGCAGGAGCTTTCTTT	CASSQDLDRAGAGAFF
TRBD2	NA	TRBV3-1/TRBV3-2	TRBJ2-2	TGTGCCAGCAGTAGACTTAGCGGGGCCGGGGAGCTGTTTTTT	CASSRLSGAGELFF
NA	NA	TRBV19	TRBJ2-7	TGTGCCAGTAGTCCCGCGGCGGGCGCCTACGAGCAGTACTTC	CASSPAAGAYEQYF
NA	NA	TRBV12-3/TRBV12-4	TRBJ1-1	TGTGCCAGCAGTTTCCCCCCCTTTGTTGAAGCTTTCTTT	CASSFPPFVEAFF
NA	NA	TRBV5-6	TRBJ2-5	TGTGCCAGCAGCTTGGCAGGACAAGAAGAGACCCAGTACTTC	CASSLAGQEETQYF
NA	many	TRBV5-4	TRBJ1-2	TGTGCCAGCGCTTACGGGGTTTTAGCTAACTATGGCTACACCTTC	CASAYGVLANYGYTF
TRBD2	NA	TRBV5-6	TRBJ2-1	TGTGCCAGCACCTCTCGCGGGGGAGGGTGGGCCAATGAGCAGTTCTTC	CASTSRGGGWANEQFF
TRBD1	NA	TRBV14	TRBJ2-7	TGTGCCAGCAGCTTTGTAGGGACAGGGGACGAGCAGTACTTC	CASSFVGTGDEQYF
TRBD1	NA	TRBV2	TRBJ1-2	TGTGCCAGCAGTGATGGACAGGGAAACTATGGCTACACCTTC	CASSDGQGNYGYTF
NA	NA	TRBV5-8	TRBJ2-7	TGTGCCAGCAGCCTCCGGGACACCTACTACGAGCAGTACTTC	CASSLRDTYYEQYF
TRBD1	NA	TRBV30	TRBJ2-1	TGTGCCTGGAGTGACAGGGGTTCGCGACAGGGTGAGCAGTTCTTC	CAWSDRGSRQGEQFF
TRBD1	NA	TRBV5-1	TRBJ2-1	TGCGCCAGCAGCCCACCCTTCGGGACAGGGGGCAATGAGCAGTTCTTC	CASSPPFGTGGNEQFF
TRBD1	NA	TRBV25-1	TRBJ1-1	TGTGCCAGCATAGACACCGGGACAGGGCCCCCGGATACTGAAGCTTTCTTT	CASIDTGTGPPDTEAFF
TRBD1	NA	TRBV5-1	TRBJ2-3	TGCGCCAGCTGGACAGGGGATGTAGATACGCAGTATTTT	CASWTGDVDTQYF